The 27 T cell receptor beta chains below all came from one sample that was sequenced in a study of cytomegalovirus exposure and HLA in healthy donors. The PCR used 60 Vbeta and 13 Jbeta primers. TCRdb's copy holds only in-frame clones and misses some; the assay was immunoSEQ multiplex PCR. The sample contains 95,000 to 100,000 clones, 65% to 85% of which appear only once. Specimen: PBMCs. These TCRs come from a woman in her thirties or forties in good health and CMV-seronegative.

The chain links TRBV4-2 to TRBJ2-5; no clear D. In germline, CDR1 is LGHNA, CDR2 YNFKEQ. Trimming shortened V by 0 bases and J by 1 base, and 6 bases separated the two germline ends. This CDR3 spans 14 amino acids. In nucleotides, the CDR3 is TGTGCCAGCAGCCAAGATCCTCCCCAAGAGACCCAGTACTTC. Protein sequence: CASSQDPPQETQYF.

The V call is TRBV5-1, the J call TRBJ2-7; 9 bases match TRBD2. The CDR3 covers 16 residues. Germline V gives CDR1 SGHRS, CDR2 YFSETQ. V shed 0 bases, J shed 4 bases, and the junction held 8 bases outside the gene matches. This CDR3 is CASSLGLADLLYEQYF. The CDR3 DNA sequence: TGCGCCAGCAGCTTGGGACTAGCGGACCTCCTATACGAGCAGTACTTC.

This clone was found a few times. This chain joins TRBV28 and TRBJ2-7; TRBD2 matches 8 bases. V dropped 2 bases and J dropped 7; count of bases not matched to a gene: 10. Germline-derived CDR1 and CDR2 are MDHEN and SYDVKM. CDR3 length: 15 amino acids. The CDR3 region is CASSLMSSGSIEQYF. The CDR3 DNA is TGTGCCAGCAGTTTAATGAGCAGCGGGAGTATTGAGCAGTACTTC.

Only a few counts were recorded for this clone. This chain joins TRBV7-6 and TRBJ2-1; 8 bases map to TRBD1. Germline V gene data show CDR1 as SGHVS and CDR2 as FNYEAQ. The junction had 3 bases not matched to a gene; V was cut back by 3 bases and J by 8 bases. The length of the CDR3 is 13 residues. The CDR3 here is CASSFDRGDEQFF. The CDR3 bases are TGTGCCAGCAGCTTCGACAGGGGCGATGAGCAGTTCTTC.

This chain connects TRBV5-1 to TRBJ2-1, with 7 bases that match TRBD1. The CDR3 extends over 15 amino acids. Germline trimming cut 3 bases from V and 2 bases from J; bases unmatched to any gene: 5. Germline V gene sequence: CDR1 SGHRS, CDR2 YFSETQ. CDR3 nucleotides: TGCGCCAGCAGCTCGGGACAGTTGGCCTACAATGAGCAGTTCTTC. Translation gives CASSSGQLAYNEQFF.

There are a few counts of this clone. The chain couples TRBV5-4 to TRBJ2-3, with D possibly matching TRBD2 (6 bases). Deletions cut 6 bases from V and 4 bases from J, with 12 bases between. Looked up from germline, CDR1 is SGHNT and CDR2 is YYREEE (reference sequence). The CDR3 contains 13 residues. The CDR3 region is CASNWRGSDTQYF. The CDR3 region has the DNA TGTGCCAGCAACTGGCGGGGATCAGATACGCAGTATTTT.

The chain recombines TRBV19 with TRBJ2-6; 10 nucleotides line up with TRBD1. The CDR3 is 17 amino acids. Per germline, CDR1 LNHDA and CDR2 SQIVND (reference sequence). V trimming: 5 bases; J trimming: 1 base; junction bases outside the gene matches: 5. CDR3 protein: CASSAGTGESGANVLTF. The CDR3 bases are TGTGCCAGTAGTGCCGGGACAGGGGAGTCTGGGGCCAACGTCCTGACTTTC.

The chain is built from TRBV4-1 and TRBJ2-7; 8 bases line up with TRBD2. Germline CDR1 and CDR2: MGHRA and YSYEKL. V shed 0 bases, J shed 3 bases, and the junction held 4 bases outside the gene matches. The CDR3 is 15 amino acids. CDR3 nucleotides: TGCGCCAGCAGCCAAGACCCTAGCGGGTACTACGAGCAGTACTTC. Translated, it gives CASSQDPSGYYEQYF.

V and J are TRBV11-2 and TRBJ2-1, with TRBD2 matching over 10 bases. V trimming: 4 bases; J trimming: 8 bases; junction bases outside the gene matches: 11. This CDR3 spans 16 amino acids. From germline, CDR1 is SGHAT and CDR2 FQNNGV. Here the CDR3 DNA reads TGTGCCAGCAGCTGGGCAGCTAGCGGGGGAGGGGATGAGCAGTTCTTC. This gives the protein CASSWAASGGGDEQFF.

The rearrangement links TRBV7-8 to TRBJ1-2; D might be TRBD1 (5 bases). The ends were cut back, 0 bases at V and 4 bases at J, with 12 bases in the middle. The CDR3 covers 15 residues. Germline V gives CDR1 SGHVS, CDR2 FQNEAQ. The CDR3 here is CASSLAVGGGYGYTF. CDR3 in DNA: TGTGCCAGCAGCTTAGCGGTGGGGGGGGGCTATGGCTACACCTTC.

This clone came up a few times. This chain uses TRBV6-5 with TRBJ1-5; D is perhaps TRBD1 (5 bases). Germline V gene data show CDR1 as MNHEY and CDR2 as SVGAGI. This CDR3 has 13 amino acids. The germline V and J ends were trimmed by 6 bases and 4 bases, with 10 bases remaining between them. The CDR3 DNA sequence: TGTGCCAGCAGGTTTGACAGAAATCAGCCCCAGCATTTT. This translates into CASRFDRNQPQHF.

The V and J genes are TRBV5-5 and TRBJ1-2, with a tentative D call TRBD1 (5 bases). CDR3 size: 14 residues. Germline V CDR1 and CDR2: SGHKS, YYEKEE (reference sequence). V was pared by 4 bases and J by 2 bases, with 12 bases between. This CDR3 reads CASSPLGRNYGYTF. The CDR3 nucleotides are TGTGCCAGCAGCCCCCTGGGGCGGAACTATGGCTACACCTTC.

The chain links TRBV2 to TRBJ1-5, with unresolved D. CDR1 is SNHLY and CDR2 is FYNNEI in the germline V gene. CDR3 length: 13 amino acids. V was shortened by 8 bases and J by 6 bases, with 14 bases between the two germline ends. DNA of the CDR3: TGTGCCAGCGGCGGGGATGGGCGTCAGCCCCAGCATTTT. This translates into CASGGDGRQPQHF.

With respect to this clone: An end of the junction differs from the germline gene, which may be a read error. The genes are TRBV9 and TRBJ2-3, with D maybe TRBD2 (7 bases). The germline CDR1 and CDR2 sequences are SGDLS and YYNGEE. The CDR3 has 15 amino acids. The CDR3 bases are TGTGCCAGCAGTGTAGGGGGGGGCTCGGGGGATACGCAGTATTTT. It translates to CASSVGGGSGDTQYF. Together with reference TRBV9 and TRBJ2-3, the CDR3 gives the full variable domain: DSGVTQTPKHLITATGQRVTLRCSPRSGDLSVYWYQQSLDQGLQFLIQYYNGEERAKGNILERFSAQQFPDLHSELNLSSLELGDSALYFCASSVGGGSGDTQYFGPGTRLTVL.

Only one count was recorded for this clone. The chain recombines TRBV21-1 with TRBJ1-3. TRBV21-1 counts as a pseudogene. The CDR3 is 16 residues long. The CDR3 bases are TGTGCCAGCGCTCCCCGAGAGGGTTGGTCTGGAAACACCATATATTTT. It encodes CASAPREGWSGNTIYF.

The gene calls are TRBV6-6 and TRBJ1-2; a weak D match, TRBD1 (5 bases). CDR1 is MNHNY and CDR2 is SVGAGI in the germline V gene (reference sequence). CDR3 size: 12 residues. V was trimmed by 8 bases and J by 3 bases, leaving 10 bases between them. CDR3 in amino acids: CASVSGYYGYTF. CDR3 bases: TGTGCCAGCGTATCAGGGTACTATGGCTACACCTTC.

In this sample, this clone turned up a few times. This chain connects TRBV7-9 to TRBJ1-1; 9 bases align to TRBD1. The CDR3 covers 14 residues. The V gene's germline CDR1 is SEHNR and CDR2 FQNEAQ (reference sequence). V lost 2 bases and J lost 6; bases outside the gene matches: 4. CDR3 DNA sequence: TGTGCCAGCAGCTTACTGGACAGGGGACCTGAAGCTTTCTTT. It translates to CASSLLDRGPEAFF.

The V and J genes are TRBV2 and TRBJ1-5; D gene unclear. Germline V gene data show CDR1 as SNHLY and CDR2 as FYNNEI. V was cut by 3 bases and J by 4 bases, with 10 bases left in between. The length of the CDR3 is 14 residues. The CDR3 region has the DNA TGTGCCAGCAGTGAGGAAAGAGGGAATCAGCCCCAGCATTTT. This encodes CASSEERGNQPQHF.

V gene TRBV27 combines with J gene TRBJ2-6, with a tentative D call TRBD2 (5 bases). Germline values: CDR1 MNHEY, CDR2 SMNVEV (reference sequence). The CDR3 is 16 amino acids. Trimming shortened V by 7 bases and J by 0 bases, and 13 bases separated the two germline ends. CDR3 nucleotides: TGTGCCAGCACCCCCTGGGGAGACTCTGGGGCCAACGTCCTGACTTTC. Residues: CASTPWGDSGANVLTF.

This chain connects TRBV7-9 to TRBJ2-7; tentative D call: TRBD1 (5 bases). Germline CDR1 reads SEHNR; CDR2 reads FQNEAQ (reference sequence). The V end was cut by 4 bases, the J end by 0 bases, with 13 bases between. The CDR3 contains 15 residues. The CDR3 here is CASSSDRKSSYEQYF. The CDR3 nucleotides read TGTGCCAGCAGCTCTGACAGAAAGAGCTCCTACGAGCAGTACTTC.

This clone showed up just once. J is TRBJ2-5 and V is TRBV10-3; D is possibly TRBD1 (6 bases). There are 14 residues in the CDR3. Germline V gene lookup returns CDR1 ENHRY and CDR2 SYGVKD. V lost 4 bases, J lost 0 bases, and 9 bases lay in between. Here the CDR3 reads CAISGRGYQETQYF. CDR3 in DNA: TGTGCCATCAGTGGAAGGGGGTACCAAGAGACCCAGTACTTC.

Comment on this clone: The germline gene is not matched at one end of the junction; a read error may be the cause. CDR3 sequence: CASSRDRRLF. The CDR3, as DNA: TGCGCCAGCAGCCGCGACAGGAGGCTTTTT. The chain recombines TRBV23-1 with TRBJ1-4, with a tentative D call TRBD1 (6 bases). TRBV23-1 is filed as an ORF, its function uncertain. The CDR3 is 10 residues long.

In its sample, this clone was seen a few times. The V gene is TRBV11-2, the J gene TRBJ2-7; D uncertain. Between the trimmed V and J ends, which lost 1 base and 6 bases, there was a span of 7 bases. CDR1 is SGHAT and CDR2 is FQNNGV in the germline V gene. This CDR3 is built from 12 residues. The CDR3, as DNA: TGTGCCAGCAGCTTAGTTGGCGGCGAGCAGTACTTC. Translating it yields CASSLVGGEQYF. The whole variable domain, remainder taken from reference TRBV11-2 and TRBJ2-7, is EAGVAQSPRYKIIEKRQSVAFWCNPISGHATLYWYQQILGQGPKLLIQFQNNGVVDDSQLPKDRFSAERLKGVDSTLKIQPAKLEDSAVYLCASSLVGGEQYFGPGTRLTVT.

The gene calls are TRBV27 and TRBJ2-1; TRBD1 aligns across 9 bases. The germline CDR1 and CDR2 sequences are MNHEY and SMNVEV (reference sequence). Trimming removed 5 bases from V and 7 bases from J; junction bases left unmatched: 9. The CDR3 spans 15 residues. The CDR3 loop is CASSPSGTGRNEQFF. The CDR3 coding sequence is TGTGCCAGCAGTCCCTCGGGGACAGGGAGGAATGAGCAGTTCTTC.

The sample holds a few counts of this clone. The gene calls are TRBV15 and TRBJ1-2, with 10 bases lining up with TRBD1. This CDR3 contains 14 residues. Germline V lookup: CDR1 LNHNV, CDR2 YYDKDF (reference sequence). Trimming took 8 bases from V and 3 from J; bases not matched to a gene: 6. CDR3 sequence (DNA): TGTGCCACCGCAGGGACAGGGGAAGACTATGGCTACACCTTC. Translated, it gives CATAGTGEDYGYTF.

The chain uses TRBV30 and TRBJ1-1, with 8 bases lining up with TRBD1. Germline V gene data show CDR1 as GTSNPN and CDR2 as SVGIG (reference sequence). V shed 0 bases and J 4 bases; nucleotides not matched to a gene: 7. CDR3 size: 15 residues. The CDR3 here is CAWSVSRTGTTEAFF. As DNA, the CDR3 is TGTGCCTGGAGTGTATCGCGGACAGGGACCACTGAAGCTTTCTTT.

The CDR3 coding sequence is TGTGCCAGCAGCTTAGCGGCTAGCGGACTGAGCTCCTACGAGCAGTACTTC. Translated: CASSLAASGLSSYEQYF. The V and J genes are TRBV11-2 and TRBJ2-7; TRBD2 aligns across 7 bases. V was pared by 1 base and J by 0 bases, with 9 bases of the junction left unmatched. Per the germline V gene, CDR1 is SGHAT and CDR2 is FQNNGV. The CDR3 runs 17 residues.